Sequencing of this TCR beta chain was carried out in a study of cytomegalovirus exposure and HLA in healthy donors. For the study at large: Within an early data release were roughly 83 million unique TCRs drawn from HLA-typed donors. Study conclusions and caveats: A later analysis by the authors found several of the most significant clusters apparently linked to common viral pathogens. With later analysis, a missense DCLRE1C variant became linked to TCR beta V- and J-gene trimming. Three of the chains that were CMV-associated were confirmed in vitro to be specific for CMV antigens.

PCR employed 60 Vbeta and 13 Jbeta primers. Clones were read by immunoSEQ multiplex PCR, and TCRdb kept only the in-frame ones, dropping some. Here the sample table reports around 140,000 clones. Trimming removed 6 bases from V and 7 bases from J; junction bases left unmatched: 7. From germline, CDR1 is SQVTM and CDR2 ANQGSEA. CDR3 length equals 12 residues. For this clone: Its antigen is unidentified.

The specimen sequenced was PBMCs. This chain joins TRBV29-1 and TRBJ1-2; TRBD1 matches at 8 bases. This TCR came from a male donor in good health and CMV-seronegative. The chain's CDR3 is CSVLTGAGGYTF. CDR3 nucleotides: TGCAGCGTACTGACAGGGGCCGGTGGCTACACCTTC. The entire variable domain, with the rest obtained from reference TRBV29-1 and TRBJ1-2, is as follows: SAVISQKPSRDICQRGTSLTIQCQVDSQVTMMFWYRQQPGQSLTLIATANQGSEATYESGFVIDKFPISRPNLTFSTLTVSNMSPEDSSIYLCSVLTGAGGYTFGSGTRLTVV.